A selection of T cell receptor beta chains follows, all from one sample in a study of T cell responses to AZD1222 COVID-19 vaccine. Here immunoSEQ multiplex PCR was the method, and the copy in TCRdb shows in-frame clones only, minus some. Among about 140,000 clones listed, 88% were seen once. The source was peripheral blood, collected 28 days after the second AZD1222 dose. These receptors originate from an adult who received the AZD1222 COVID-19 vaccine. Each CDR3 is given with its conserved first and last residue. D genes are given only for firm matches. Size tells how often a clone was seen (once, few, many) or the class of an expanded clone, and some rows leave it out.

CDR3 DNA: TGTGCCACCAGACTAGCGGGAGTTGACGAGCAGTTCTTC
CDR3 protein: CATRLAGVDEQFF
D gene: TRBD2
J gene: TRBJ2-1
clone size: .
V gene: TRBV28

CDR3 DNA: TGTGCCAGCAGCTTAGGACAGGTCAAGCAAGAGACCCAGTACTTC
CDR3 protein: CASSLGQVKQETQYF
D gene: TRBD1
J gene: TRBJ2-5
clone size: .
V gene: TRBV6-5

CDR3 DNA: TGTGCCAGCAGTTTAGGGGGCGGTTCACCCCTCCACTTT
CDR3 protein: CASSLGGGSPLHF
D gene: .
J gene: TRBJ1-6
clone size: .
V gene: TRBV12-3/TRBV12-4

CDR3 DNA: TGTGCCTGGAGGCGGGTCGGGGAGCTGTTTTTT
CDR3 protein: CAWRRVGELFF
D gene: .
J gene: TRBJ2-2
clone size: .
V gene: TRBV30

CDR3 DNA: TGCGCCAGCAGCTTGGCGGCCGGTTCCGGGGAGCTGTTTTTT
CDR3 protein: CASSLAAGSGELFF
D gene: .
J gene: TRBJ2-2
clone size: .
V gene: TRBV5-1

CDR3 DNA: TGTGCCAGCTCACCGAGACTAGCGGGGGCCACAGATACGCAGTATTTT
CDR3 protein: CASSPRLAGATDTQYF
D gene: TRBD2
J gene: TRBJ2-3
clone size: .
V gene: TRBV18

CDR3 DNA: TGTGCCAGCTCACCTCCCGCCTCTTCGGGCGGGGGGGCCAATGAGCAGTTCTTC
CDR3 protein: CASSPPASSGGGANEQFF
D gene: TRBD2
J gene: TRBJ2-1
clone size: .
V gene: TRBV18

CDR3 DNA: TGTGCCAGCAGCGAACGATTGGGACTAGGGAACAATGAGCAGTTCTTC
CDR3 protein: CASSERLGLGNNEQFF
D gene: TRBD2
J gene: TRBJ2-1
clone size: once
V gene: TRBV9

CDR3 DNA: TGTGCCAGTAGTTGGGCACCCAATCAGCCCCAGCATTTT
CDR3 protein: CASSWAPNQPQHF
D gene: .
J gene: TRBJ1-5
clone size: .
V gene: TRBV19

CDR3 DNA: TGTGCCAGCACATGGGCTAGCGGGAATGAGCAGTTCTTC
CDR3 protein: CASTWASGNEQFF
D gene: TRBD2
J gene: TRBJ2-1
clone size: .
V gene: TRBV27

CDR3 DNA: TGCGCCAGCAGCCCTCGTAGTAGTGCACAGGGCCCTTCCTACGAGCAGTACTTC
CDR3 protein: CASSPRSSAQGPSYEQYF
D gene: .
J gene: TRBJ2-7
clone size: .
V gene: TRBV4-1

CDR3 DNA: TGTGCCAGCAGCGTAGTGGGGACTAGCGGGGGGAGTAGCACAGATACGCAGTATTTT
CDR3 protein: CASSVVGTSGGSSTDTQYF
D gene: TRBD2
J gene: TRBJ2-3
clone size: .
V gene: TRBV9

CDR3 DNA: TGTGCCAGCAGCCAAGATAACGGGGGGAACACCATATATTTT
CDR3 protein: CASSQDNGGNTIYF
D gene: .
J gene: TRBJ1-3
clone size: .
V gene: TRBV3-1/TRBV3-2

CDR3 DNA: TGCAGCAAAGTCCAAGGGAGCCAGAGGGAGCAGTTCTTC
CDR3 protein: CSKVQGSQREQFF
D gene: .
J gene: TRBJ2-1
clone size: .
V gene: TRBV29-1

CDR3 DNA: TGCGCCAGCAGCTTGCAGTCAGCCACCCTCGAGCAGTACTTC
CDR3 protein: CASSLQSATLEQYF
D gene: .
J gene: TRBJ2-7
clone size: .
V gene: TRBV5-1

CDR3 DNA: TGCGCCAGCAGTGAGTCCCAAGGGCGGAGCGGGGAGCTGTTTTTT
CDR3 protein: CASSESQGRSGELFF
D gene: .
J gene: TRBJ2-2
clone size: .
V gene: TRBV10-1

CDR3 DNA: TGTGCCAGCACGGGAAACTATGGCTACACCTTC
CDR3 protein: CASTGNYGYTF
D gene: .
J gene: TRBJ1-2
clone size: .
V gene: TRBV28

CDR3 DNA: TGTGCCAGCAGGCTACCGAGGGCCAACACTGAAGCTTTCTTT
CDR3 protein: CASRLPRANTEAFF
D gene: .
J gene: TRBJ1-1
clone size: once
V gene: TRBV6-5

CDR3 DNA: TGTGCCAGCAGTGATGTGCCTAGCGGGAGGGCCGGCGCAGATACGCAGTATTTT
CDR3 protein: CASSDVPSGRAGADTQYF
D gene: TRBD2
J gene: TRBJ2-3
clone size: .
V gene: TRBV6-1

CDR3 DNA: TGTGCCAGCAGGGACAGGAGCTCCTACGAGCAGTACTTC
CDR3 protein: CASRDRSSYEQYF
D gene: TRBD1
J gene: TRBJ2-7
clone size: .
V gene: TRBV7-8

CDR3 DNA: TGTGCCAGCAGCTCGACGGCGGAGCGGGCCTGGGGGGAGACCCAGTACTTC
CDR3 protein: CASSSTAERAWGETQYF
D gene: .
J gene: TRBJ2-5
clone size: many
V gene: TRBV5-6

CDR3 DNA: TGTGCCAGCAGCTTAGATCCGACGTCACCCCTCCACTTT
CDR3 protein: CASSLDPTSPLHF
D gene: .
J gene: TRBJ1-6
clone size: .
V gene: TRBV11-2

CDR3 DNA: TGTGCCAGCAGATCTCACGGGACAGGGGACAACATTCAGTACTTC
CDR3 protein: CASRSHGTGDNIQYF
D gene: TRBD1
J gene: TRBJ2-4
clone size: .
V gene: TRBV6-5

CDR3 DNA: TGTGCCAGCAGCCAAGACGACAGGGCCACTGAAGCTTTCTTT
CDR3 protein: CASSQDDRATEAFF
D gene: TRBD1
J gene: TRBJ1-1
clone size: few
V gene: TRBV3-1/TRBV3-2

CDR3 DNA: TGTGCCACCAGTGCCGCGACAGGGAGGAATGGCTACACCTTC
CDR3 protein: CATSAATGRNGYTF
D gene: TRBD1
J gene: TRBJ1-2
clone size: .
V gene: TRBV24-1

CDR3 DNA: TGTGCCAGCAGCTTAGACGCTAGCGGGAGTATCAGCACCGGGGAGCTGTTTTTT
CDR3 protein: CASSLDASGSISTGELFF
D gene: TRBD2
J gene: TRBJ2-2
clone size: .
V gene: TRBV7-9

CDR3 DNA: TGTGCCAGCAGTCTCCTAAACACAGATACGCAGTATTTT
CDR3 protein: CASSLLNTDTQYF
D gene: .
J gene: TRBJ2-3
clone size: once
V gene: TRBV27

CDR3 DNA: TGTGCCAGCAGCCCACAGGACAGGGTGGGGTCACCCCTCCACTTT
CDR3 protein: CASSPQDRVGSPLHF
D gene: TRBD1
J gene: TRBJ1-6
clone size: .
V gene: TRBV7-2

CDR3 DNA: TGTGCCAGCAGCTTGGAGGAAACTAATGAAAAACTGTTTTTT
CDR3 protein: CASSLEETNEKLFF
D gene: .
J gene: TRBJ1-4
clone size: .
V gene: TRBV5-6

CDR3 DNA: TGTGCCAGCAGTTTAGGGGAGGGTTATAACTATGGCTACACCTTC
CDR3 protein: CASSLGEGYNYGYTF
D gene: .
J gene: TRBJ1-2
clone size: .
V gene: TRBV28

CDR3 DNA: TGTGCCAGCAACCCTATGGGGAACACTGAAGCTTTCTTT
CDR3 protein: CASNPMGNTEAFF
D gene: .
J gene: TRBJ1-1
clone size: .
V gene: TRBV12-3/TRBV12-4

CDR3 DNA: TGTGCCAGCACCTCCGGGACAGGATCCTACAATGAGCAGTTCTTC
CDR3 protein: CASTSGTGSYNEQFF
D gene: TRBD1
J gene: TRBJ2-1
clone size: .
V gene: TRBV28

CDR3 DNA: TGTGCCAGCAGTCCGGGACAGGGGTTACGTGGAAACACCATATATTTT
CDR3 protein: CASSPGQGLRGNTIYF
D gene: TRBD1
J gene: TRBJ1-3
clone size: few
V gene: TRBV28

CDR3 DNA: TGTGCCAGTAGTAAGGTACTCAGCACAGATACGCAGTATTTT
CDR3 protein: CASSKVLSTDTQYF
D gene: .
J gene: TRBJ2-3
clone size: .
V gene: TRBV19

CDR3 DNA: TGTGCCAGCAGCGCAAATTTAGCGGGAGGGCGACGTGAGCAGTTCTTC
CDR3 protein: CASSANLAGGRREQFF
D gene: TRBD2
J gene: TRBJ2-1
clone size: .
V gene: TRBV2

CDR3 DNA: TGTGCTAGTGGTAAAGGGACAGTGAACACTGAAGCTTTCTTT
CDR3 protein: CASGKGTVNTEAFF
D gene: TRBD1
J gene: TRBJ1-1
clone size: .
V gene: TRBV12-5

CDR3 DNA: TGTGCCAGCAGTTTCACAGGATTGTACGAGCAGTACTTC
CDR3 protein: CASSFTGLYEQYF
D gene: .
J gene: TRBJ2-7
clone size: .
V gene: TRBV28

CDR3 DNA: TGTGCCAGCAGCTTGAGGAGGACGAACACCGGGGAGCTGTTTTTT
CDR3 protein: CASSLRRTNTGELFF
D gene: .
J gene: TRBJ2-2
clone size: once
V gene: TRBV5-6

CDR3 DNA: TGTGCCAGCAGTTTGCGGCCACTAAGGCCCTACGAGCAGTACTTC
CDR3 protein: CASSLRPLRPYEQYF
D gene: .
J gene: TRBJ2-7
clone size: .
V gene: TRBV28

CDR3 DNA: TGTGCCAGCTCACTAACTCAAGAGACCCAGTACTTC
CDR3 protein: CASSLTQETQYF
D gene: .
J gene: TRBJ2-5
clone size: .
V gene: TRBV18

CDR3 DNA: TGTGCCAGCAGCTTAAGGGCTAGCGGGCCGCCCACAGATACGCAGTATTTT
CDR3 protein: CASSLRASGPPTDTQYF
D gene: TRBD2
J gene: TRBJ2-3
clone size: once
V gene: TRBV7-2

CDR3 DNA: TGTGCCAGCAATCCAACGAAGGCGAACACTGAAGCTTTCTTT
CDR3 protein: CASNPTKANTEAFF
D gene: .
J gene: TRBJ1-1
clone size: .
V gene: TRBV7-8

CDR3 DNA: TGTGCCAGCGTCCCTGAGCAGTTCTTC
CDR3 protein: CASVPEQFF
D gene: .
J gene: TRBJ2-1
clone size: .
V gene: TRBV21-1

CDR3 DNA: TGTGCCAGCAGCCTGACAGGGGGAGGGTACGAGCAGTACTTC
CDR3 protein: CASSLTGGGYEQYF
D gene: TRBD1
J gene: TRBJ2-7
clone size: .
V gene: TRBV6-5

CDR3 DNA: TGTGCCACCAGCAGTACGGTAGGGTCCTACGAGCAGTACTTC
CDR3 protein: CATSSTVGSYEQYF
D gene: .
J gene: TRBJ2-7
clone size: .
V gene: TRBV15

CDR3 DNA: TGCAGCGTCCCGAAGCTGGCCCAAAGGGCAGAGACCCAGTACTTC
CDR3 protein: CSVPKLAQRAETQYF
D gene: .
J gene: TRBJ2-5
clone size: .
V gene: TRBV29-1